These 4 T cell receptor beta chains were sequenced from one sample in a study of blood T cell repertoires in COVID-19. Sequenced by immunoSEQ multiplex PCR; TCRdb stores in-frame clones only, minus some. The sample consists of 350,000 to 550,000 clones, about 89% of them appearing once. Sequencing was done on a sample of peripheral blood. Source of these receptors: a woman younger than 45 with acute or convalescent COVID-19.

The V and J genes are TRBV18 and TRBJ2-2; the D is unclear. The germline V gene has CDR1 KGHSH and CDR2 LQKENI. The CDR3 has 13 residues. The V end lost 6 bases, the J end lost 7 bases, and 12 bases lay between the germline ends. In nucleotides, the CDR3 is TGTGCCAGCTCCCTCGCAGAATACGGGGAGCTGTTTTTT. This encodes CASSLAEYGELFF.

The CDR3 DNA reads TGTGCCAGCAGTGAATATGGCGATGGGGGCGACGAGCAGTACTTC. This encodes CASSEYGDGGDEQYF. The V call is TRBV2, the J call TRBJ2-7, with a weak D call TRBD1 (6 bases). The CDR3 sequence is 15 residues long. The ends were cut back, 2 bases at V and 5 bases at J, with 16 bases in the middle. CDR1 SNHLY and CDR2 FYNNEI come from the germline V gene.

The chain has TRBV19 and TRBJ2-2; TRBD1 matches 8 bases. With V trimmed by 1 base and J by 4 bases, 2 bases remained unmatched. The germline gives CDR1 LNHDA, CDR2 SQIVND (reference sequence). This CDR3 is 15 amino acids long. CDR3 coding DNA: TGTGCCAGTAGTATAGGGACAGGGTTCACCGGGGAGCTGTTTTTT. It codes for CASSIGTGFTGELFF.

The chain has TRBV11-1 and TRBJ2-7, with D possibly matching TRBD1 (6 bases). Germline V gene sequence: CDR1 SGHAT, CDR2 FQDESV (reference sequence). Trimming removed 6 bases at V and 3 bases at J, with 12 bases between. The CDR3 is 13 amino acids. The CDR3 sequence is CASSLQGGYEQYF. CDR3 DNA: TGTGCCAGCAGTCTACAGGGCGGCTACGAGCAGTACTTC.